These 7 T cell receptor delta chains share one sample of origin, sequenced in a study of gamma-delta chains in newborns, infants, children. TCRdb reran clone calling via CATT on the reads. The table has 9,500 to 13,000 delta-chain clones, approximately 9% seen once. The sequenced sample was blood. These receptors all come from a child who was a newborn, infant or young child, either healthy, febrile or measles-vaccinated (not recorded which).

This chain connects TRDV2 to TRDJ1; a weak D match, TRDD3 (5 bases). TCRdb lists no J gene, so it was determined here by aligning the DNA to germline. CDR1 is GEAIGNYY, CDR2 EKD, per germline. The CDR3 contains 16 residues. V was clipped by 1 base and J by 3 bases, with 17 bases between them. In DNA form, the CDR3 reads TGTGCCTGTGACACGGCGGGGGTTTTTCCCCCCGATAAACTCATCTTT. Protein product: CACDTAGVFPPDKLIF.

Turning to this clone: This specimen includes other DNA sequences encoding the same CDR3. The J segment is TRDJ3; no V gene was assigned; the table's D call, TRDD3, has no DNA check behind it. This CDR3 contains 19 residues. The CDR3: CACDTLGDTGSWDTRQMFF. The CDR3 DNA follows: TGTGCCTGTGACACCCTGGGAGATACGGGCTCCTGGGACACCCGACAGATGTTTTTC.

V is TRDV2 and J is TRDJ1; TRDD3 matches 10 bases. This CDR3 has 16 residues. V was pared by 0 bases and J by 0 bases, with 3 bases of the junction left unmatched. Germline-derived CDR1 and CDR2 are GEAIGNYY and EKD. CDR3 nucleotides: TGTGCCTGTGACACCCTGGGGGATAGAAACACCGATAAACTCATCTTT. Protein: CACDTLGDRNTDKLIF.

The chain couples TRDV2 to TRDJ2; 13 bases are a match to TRDD3. V lost 1 base and J lost 4; bases outside the gene matches: 8. This CDR3 comprises 18 residues. The germline gives CDR1 GEAIGNYY, CDR2 EKD. For the CDR3, the DNA is TGTGCCTGTGACACTATCATTACTGGGGGATACGCGACAGCACAACTCTTCTTT. This codes for CACDTIITGGYATAQLFF.

The rearrangement joins TRDV2 to TRDJ1, with 10 nucleotides matching TRDD3. TCRdb does not report a J gene; here it was assigned by matching the DNA to germline references. The CDR3 loop spans 23 amino acids. Germline CDR1 reads GEAIGNYY; CDR2 reads EKD. V lost 0 bases, J lost 0 bases, and 24 bases stayed unmatched. The CDR3 loop is CACDTVPLLTNGLGDAYTDKLIF. The CDR3 coding sequence is TGTGCCTGTGACACCGTACCTCTCCTAACAAATGGACTGGGGGATGCGTACACCGATAAACTCATCTTT.

This clone was observed a handful of times. V usage is TRDV1 and J usage is TRDJ3, with D possibly matching TRDD3 (6 bases). Germline V gives CDR1 TSWWSYY, CDR2 QGS. Between the trimmed V and J ends, which lost 2 bases and 0 bases, there was a span of 17 bases. This CDR3 comprises 20 residues. The CDR3 region has the DNA TGTGCTCTTGGGGAAGTCTGGGGCCCCCTAAGCTCCTGGGACACCCGACAGATGTTTTTC. Its translation is CALGEVWGPLSSWDTRQMFF.

This clone qualifies as medium-sized (0.01 to 0.1%). The genes are TRDV2 and TRDJ1, with a possible D match to TRDD3 (6 bases). The CDR3 extends over 15 amino acids. The V end was cut by 0 bases, the J end by 3 bases, with 13 bases between. The V gene's germline CDR1 is GEAIGNYY and CDR2 EKD. CDR3 bases: TGTGCCTGTGACACCGTGGGGGGCCAAGCCGATAAACTCATCTTT. Protein sequence: CACDTVGGQADKLIF.